The sequence of this TCR beta chain was determined in a study of metastatic and nonmetastatic thyroid tumors. Background on the study: Patients with malignant and benign thyroid disease provided blood and tumor or nodule tissue, whose repertoires were compared. General study results and limits: Within blood and tumor, benign nodules reportedly had significantly lower TCR beta diversity than malignant thyroid tumors did.

Nobody among the patients had been given any treatment before thyroid surgery. This clone was counted at least ten times. What it binds is unknown. In the original analysis: Building a distant-metastasis classifier for papillary thyroid cancer drew on CDR3 differences across clinicopathological groups. TCRdb used MiXCR to call clones anew from the PCR reads. TCRdb, not the authors, supplied the V and J calls. The table has about 46,000 clones, 20% to 25% seen once; the top ten hold about 3.5%. Trimming pared 5 bases from V and 0 bases from J, leaving 15 bases between. Germline V lookup: CDR1 SGDLS, CDR2 YYNGEE. CDR3 length: 16 amino acids.

This clonotype originated in a male donor with papillary thyroid cancer or a benign thyroid nodule (not recorded which). Some clones in this sample may be carry-over from other donors' samples. Sequencing was carried out using blood. The rearrangement joins TRBV9 to TRBJ2-1; perhaps TRBD2 as D (6 bases). The CDR3 DNA reads TGTGCCAGCAGTCCCAAGGGACTTCTCTCCTACAATGAGCAGTTCTTC. Translated: CASSPKGLLSYNEQFF.